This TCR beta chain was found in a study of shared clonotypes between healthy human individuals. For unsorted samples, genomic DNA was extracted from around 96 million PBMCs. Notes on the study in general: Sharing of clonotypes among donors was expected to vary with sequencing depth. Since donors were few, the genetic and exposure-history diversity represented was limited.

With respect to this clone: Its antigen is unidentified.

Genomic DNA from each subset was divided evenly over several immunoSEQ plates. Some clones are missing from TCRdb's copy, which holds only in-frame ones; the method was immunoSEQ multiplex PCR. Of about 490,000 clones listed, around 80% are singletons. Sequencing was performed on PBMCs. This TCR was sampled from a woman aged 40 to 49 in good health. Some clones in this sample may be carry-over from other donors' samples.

Here the CDR3 DNA reads TGTGCCAGCAGTGAAGGACTAGCGGGTGTATATGAGCAGTTCTTC. Protein product: CASSEGLAGVYEQFF. This chain connects TRBV6-1 to TRBJ2-1; 10 nucleotides line up with TRBD2. This CDR3 has 15 residues. Looked up from germline, CDR1 is MNHNS and CDR2 is SASEGT. The junction had 5 bases not matched to a gene; V was cut back by 1 base and J by 8 bases.